What follows describes a single T cell receptor (beta chain). The antigen remains unidentified. These data come from a study of shared clonotypes between healthy human individuals. There were only Caucasian adults among the donors, and all lived in Nashville, Tennessee. The table came from immunoSEQ multiplex PCR; TCRdb's copy has only in-frame clones and leaves some out. The sample includes some 1.5 million clones, approximately 98% of them seen just once. The length of the CDR3 is 21 residues. Germline V lookup: CDR1 LGHNT, CDR2 FRNRAP. Losses at the gene ends were 4 bases for V and 3 bases for J; bases not matched to a gene: 26. Study conclusions and caveats: Researchers sampled blood only, noting tissue repertoires likely differ. A handful of donors had 4% to 6.5% of their naive CD4 clonotypes in common.

This clonotype was sampled from a man aged 25 to 40 in good health. This chain joins TRBV12-5 and TRBJ2-7; 8 bases fit TRBD2. Sequencing was performed on naive CD4+ T cells sorted from blood. Specified subset: CD45RA+ positively selected. The CDR3: CASGSRRLAGRIINQCYEQYF. As DNA, the CDR3 is TGTGCTAGTGGTTCCAGGAGGCTAGCGGGCAGGATCATTAATCAATGCTACGAGCAGTACTTC. Full variable domain (rest looked up from reference TRBV12-5 and TRBJ2-7): DARVTQTPRHKVTEMGQEVTMRCQPILGHNTVFWYRQTMMQGLELLAYFRNRAPLDDSGMPKDRFSAEMPDATLATLKIQPSEPRDSAVYFCASGSRRLAGRIINQCYEQYFGPGTRLTVT.